These 2 T cell receptor beta chains were all obtained from the same sample, sequenced in a study of T cell repertoires in cytomegalovirus infection. TCRdb fed the reads into MiXCR, producing one record per CDR3 protein. Found here are 450,000 to 650,000 distinct CDR3 sequences, approximately 26% of them singletons; the top ten hold approximately 13%. The material sequenced was PBMCs. These receptors were taken from a human donor in good health (CMV status not recorded). Some clones in this sample may be carry-over from other donors' samples.

In its sample, this clonotype was seen a few times. The chain links TRBV11-2 to TRBJ2-1, with TRBD1 as a possible D gene (6 bases). CDR3 length equals 16 residues. Germline values: CDR1 SGHAT, CDR2 FQNNGV. The V end was cut by 1 base, the J end by 8 bases, with 18 bases between. The CDR3: CASSLVGGRGSYEQFF. The CDR3 coding sequence is TGTGCCAGCAGCTTAGTTGGGGGCAGGGGAAGTTATGAGCAGTTCTTC.

This clonotype occurred many times. The chain carries TRBV7-6 and TRBJ1-5; 8 bases match TRBD1. V lost 1 base and J lost 9; bases outside the gene matches: 8. The CDR3 runs to 15 residues. The germline V gene has CDR1 SGHVS and CDR2 FNYEAQ. CDR3 amino acids: CASSLGQGSGGPQHF. In DNA form, the CDR3 reads TGTGCCAGCAGCTTAGGACAGGGGAGCGGGGGGCCCCAGCATTTT.